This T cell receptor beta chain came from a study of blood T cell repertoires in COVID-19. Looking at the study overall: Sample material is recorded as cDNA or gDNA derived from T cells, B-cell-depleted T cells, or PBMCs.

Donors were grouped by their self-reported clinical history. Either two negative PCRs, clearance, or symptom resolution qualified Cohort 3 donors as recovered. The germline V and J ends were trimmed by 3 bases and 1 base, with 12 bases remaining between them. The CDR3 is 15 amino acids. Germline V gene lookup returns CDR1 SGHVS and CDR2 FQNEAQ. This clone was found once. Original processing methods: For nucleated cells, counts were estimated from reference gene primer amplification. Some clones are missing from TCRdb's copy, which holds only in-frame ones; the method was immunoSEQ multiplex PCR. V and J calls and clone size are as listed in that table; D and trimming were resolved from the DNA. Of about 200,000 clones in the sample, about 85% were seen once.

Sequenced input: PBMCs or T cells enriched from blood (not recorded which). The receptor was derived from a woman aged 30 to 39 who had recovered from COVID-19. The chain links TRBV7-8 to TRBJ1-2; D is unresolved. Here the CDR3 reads CASSFTPTGNYGYTF. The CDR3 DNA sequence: TGTGCCAGCAGCTTTACCCCAACGGGTAACTATGGCTACACCTTC.